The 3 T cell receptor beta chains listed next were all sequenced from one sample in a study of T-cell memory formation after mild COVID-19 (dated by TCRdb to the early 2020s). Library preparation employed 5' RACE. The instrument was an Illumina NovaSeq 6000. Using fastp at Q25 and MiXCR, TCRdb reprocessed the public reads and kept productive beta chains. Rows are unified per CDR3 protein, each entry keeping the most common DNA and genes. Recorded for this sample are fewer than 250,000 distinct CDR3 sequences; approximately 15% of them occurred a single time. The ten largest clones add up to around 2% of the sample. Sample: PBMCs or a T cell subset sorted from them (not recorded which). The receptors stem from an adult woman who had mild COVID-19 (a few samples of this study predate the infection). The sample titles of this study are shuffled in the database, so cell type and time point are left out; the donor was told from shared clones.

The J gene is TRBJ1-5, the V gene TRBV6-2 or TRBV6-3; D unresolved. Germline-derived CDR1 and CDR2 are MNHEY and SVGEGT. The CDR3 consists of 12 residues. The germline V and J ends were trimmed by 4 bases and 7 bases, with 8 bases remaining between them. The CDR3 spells CASSSGLQPQHF. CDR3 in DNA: TGTGCCAGCAGTTCAGGCCTGCAGCCCCAGCATTTT.

The CDR3 spells CASSLKLAGDQDEQFF. The CDR3 DNA is TGTGCCAGCAGCTTGAAACTAGCGGGAGATCAGGATGAGCAGTTCTTC. This chain connects TRBV5-4 to TRBJ2-1; the match to TRBD2 covers 11 bases. CDR3 length: 16 residues. Trimming at V came to 1 base and at J to 8 bases, leaving 8 bases not matched to a gene. Looked up from germline, CDR1 is SGHNT and CDR2 is YYREEE (reference sequence). The whole variable domain, remainder taken from reference TRBV5-4 and TRBJ2-1, is ETGVTQSPTHLIKTRGQQVTLRCSSQSGHNTVSWYQQALGQGPQFIFQYYREEENGRGNFPPRFSGLQFPNYSSELNVNALELDDSALYLCASSLKLAGDQDEQFFGPGTRLTVL.

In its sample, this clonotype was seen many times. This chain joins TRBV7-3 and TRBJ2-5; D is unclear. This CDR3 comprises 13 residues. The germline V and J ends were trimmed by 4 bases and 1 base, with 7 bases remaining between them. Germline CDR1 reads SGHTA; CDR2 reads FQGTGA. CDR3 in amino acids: CASSSSPQETQYF. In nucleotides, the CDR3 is TGTGCCAGCAGCTCCAGCCCCCAAGAGACCCAGTACTTC.